Included here is one T cell receptor (beta chain) sequence, with context. Its specificity is unknown. CDR1 is LNHNV and CDR2 is YYDKDF in the germline V gene (reference sequence). The CDR3 length is 15 residues. Trimming shortened V by 0 bases and J by 6 bases, and 12 bases separated the two germline ends. This specimen comes from a study of T cell responses to AZD1222 COVID-19 vaccine. Study-wide results and limits: Clonal diversity may have been underestimated in mostly white British donors.

Pooled together were second doses at about 4 or about 12 weeks. The method was immunoSEQ multiplex PCR; TCRdb's version includes in-frame clones alone and lacks a portion of them. The sample has 150,000 to 160,000 clones, roughly 90% seen once; the top ten hold 1.5%. Sequencing used peripheral blood, obtained 28 days after the second AZD1222 dose. The chain carries TRBV15 and TRBJ1-5, with a weak D call TRBD1 (5 bases). The TCR sequence derives from an adult who received the AZD1222 COVID-19 vaccine. The CDR3 is CATSRDLGGSQPQHF. CDR3 bases: TGTGCCACCAGCAGAGATCTGGGGGGTAGTCAGCCCCAGCATTTT.